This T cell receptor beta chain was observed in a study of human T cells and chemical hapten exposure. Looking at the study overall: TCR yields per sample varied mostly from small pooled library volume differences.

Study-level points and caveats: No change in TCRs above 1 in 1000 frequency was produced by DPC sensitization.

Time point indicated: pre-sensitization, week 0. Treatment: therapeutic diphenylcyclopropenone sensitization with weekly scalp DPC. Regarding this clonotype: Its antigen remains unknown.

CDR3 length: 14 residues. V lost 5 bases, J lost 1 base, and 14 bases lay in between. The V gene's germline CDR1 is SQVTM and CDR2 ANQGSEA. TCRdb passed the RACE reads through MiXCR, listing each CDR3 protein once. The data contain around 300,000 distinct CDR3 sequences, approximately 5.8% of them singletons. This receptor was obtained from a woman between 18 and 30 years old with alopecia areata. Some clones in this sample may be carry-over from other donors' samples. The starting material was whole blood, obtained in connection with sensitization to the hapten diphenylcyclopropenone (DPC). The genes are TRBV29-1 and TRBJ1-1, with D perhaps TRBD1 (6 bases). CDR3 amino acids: CSVKSGGPNTEAFF. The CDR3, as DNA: TGCAGCGTTAAGAGTGGGGGCCCGAACACTGAAGCTTTCTTT.